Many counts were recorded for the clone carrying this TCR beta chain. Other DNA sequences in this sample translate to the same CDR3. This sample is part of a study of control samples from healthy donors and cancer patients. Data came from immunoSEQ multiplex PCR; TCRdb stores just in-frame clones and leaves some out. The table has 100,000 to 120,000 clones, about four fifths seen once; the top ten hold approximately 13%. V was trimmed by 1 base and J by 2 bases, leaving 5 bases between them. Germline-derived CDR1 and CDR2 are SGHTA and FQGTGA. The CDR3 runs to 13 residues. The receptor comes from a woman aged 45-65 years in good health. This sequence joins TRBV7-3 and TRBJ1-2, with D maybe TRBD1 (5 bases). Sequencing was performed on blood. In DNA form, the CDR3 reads TGTGCCAGCAGCTTAAACAGGAACTATGGCTACACCTTC. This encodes CASSLNRNYGYTF. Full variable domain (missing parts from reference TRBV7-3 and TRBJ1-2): GAGVSQTPSNKVTEKGKYVELRCDPISGHTALYWYRQSLGQGPEFLIYFQGTGAADDSGLPNDRFFAVRPEGSVSTLKIQRTERGDSAVYLCASSLNRNYGYTFGSGTRLTVV.